This entry lists 32 T cell receptor beta chains sequenced from one sample in a study of vaccination effects on CD4 cells after COVID-19. The repertoire was sequenced with immunoSEQ multiplex PCR; TCRdb's copy has only in-frame clones and lacks some. The sample comprises roughly 33,000 clones, more than 70% of which are singletons, and under 30% rests with the top ten. Antigens for these TCRs are unknown. Antigen-specific CD4+ T cells were expanded (with viral peptide pools) by the ViraFEST assay ahead of sequencing. Between days 9 and 11 of culture, CD4+ T cells were separated out. Each vaccine recipient was nucleocapsid antibody negative and had no prior SARS-CoV-2 infection. The specimen was CD4+ T cells from PBMCs cultured with HCoV-OC43 spike peptides, collected before COVID-19 vaccination. As to subset: HCoV-OC43 spike overlapping peptide pool stimulation. The receptors derive from a human donor who received a COVID-19 vaccine.

The chain recombines TRBV18 with TRBJ1-5; 7 bases agree with TRBD1. V lost 3 bases to trimming and J lost 6 bases; unmatched junction nucleotides: 8. Germline lookup yields CDR1 KGHSH and CDR2 LQKENI. The CDR3 contains 15 residues. The DNA of the CDR3 is TGTGCCAGCTCACCCAGACAGGGACCAAGTCAGCCCCAGCATTTT. Residues: CASSPRQGPSQPQHF. The whole variable domain, filled in from reference TRBV18 and TRBJ1-5, reads NAGVMQNPRHLVRRRGQEARLRCSPMKGHSHVYWYRQLPEEGLKFMVYLQKENIIDESGMPKERFSAEFPKEGPSILRIQQVVRGDSAAYFCASSPRQGPSQPQHFGDGTRLSIL.

In its sample, this clone was seen once. The chain joins TRBV30 to TRBJ1-5, with 8 bases identical to TRBD1. V gave up 2 bases and J gave up 1 base; unmatched junction bases: 1. CDR1 and CDR2 from the germline V gene are GTSNPN and SVGIG (reference sequence). The CDR3 loop spans 14 amino acids. The CDR3 nucleotides read TGTGCCTGGAGTTCAGGGGGCAGCAATCAGCCCCAGCATTTT. Translating gives CAWSSGGSNQPQHF.

J is TRBJ2-7 and V is TRBV30; D could derive from TRBD1 or TRBD2 (5 bases each). Germline V gene sequence: CDR1 GTSNPN, CDR2 SVGIG (reference sequence). CDR3 size: 13 residues. Trimming left V 3 bases short and J 4 bases short, with 13 bases between. CDR3 loop: CAWRWLRGYEQYF. Here the CDR3 DNA reads TGTGCCTGGAGATGGTTGAGGGGATACGAGCAGTACTTC.

V and J are TRBV29-1 and TRBJ2-5; 7 bases are a match to TRBD2. The junction had 4 bases not matched to a gene; V was cut back by 6 bases and J by 3 bases. This CDR3 spans 12 amino acids. Germline V gene data show CDR1 as SQVTM and CDR2 as ANQGSEA. The DNA for the CDR3 is TGCAGCGTCACCAGCGGGAAAGAGACCCAGTACTTC. Translated, it gives CSVTSGKETQYF.

This clone has more than one count but fewer than ten. The chain couples TRBV21-1 to TRBJ1-1. TRBV21-1 is tagged as a pseudogene. CDR3 length: 14 residues. The chain's CDR3 is CASSKVGMNTEAFF. DNA for the CDR3: TGTGCCAGCAGCAAAGTAGGAATGAACACTGAAGCTTTCTTT.

V gene TRBV4-2 combines with J gene TRBJ2-7; the match to TRBD2 covers 8 bases. With 2 bases clipped from V and 1 base from J, the junction kept 4 bases outside the gene matches. Germline CDR1 and CDR2: LGHNA and YNFKEQ. This CDR3 comprises 15 residues. The CDR3, as DNA: TGTGCCAGCAGCCAACGGACTAGCCCGTCCTACGAGCAGTACTTC. It specifies CASSQRTSPSYEQYF.

This chain connects TRBV6-1 to TRBJ1-3; a possible D gene is TRBD1 (5 bases). The CDR3 is 14 residues long. Trimming shortened V by 3 bases and J by 2 bases, and 8 bases separated the two germline ends. Germline-derived CDR1 and CDR2 are MNHNS and SASEGT. The CDR3 coding sequence is TGTGCCAGCAGTGACAGGGTAACTGGAAACACCATATATTTT. It is translated as CASSDRVTGNTIYF.

The V and J genes are TRBV19 and TRBJ1-1; D not resolved. CDR3 size: 12 residues. The V gene lost 5 bases and the J gene lost 3 bases, with 7 bases spanning the gap. Germline CDR1 is LNHDA and CDR2 is SQIVND (reference sequence). Written as DNA, the CDR3 is TGTGCCAGTAGTTGGGGAGACACTGAAGCTTTCTTT. Its protein is CASSWGDTEAFF.

This chain joins TRBV15 and TRBJ2-7, with D perhaps matching TRBD2 (7 bases). The length of the CDR3 is 15 residues. Germline-derived CDR1 and CDR2 are LNHNV and YYDKDF (reference sequence). Trimming left V 1 base short and J 0 bases short, with 10 bases between. This CDR3 reads CATSRGGGLSYEQYF. CDR3 nucleotide sequence: TGTGCCACCAGCAGAGGGGGGGGGCTCTCCTACGAGCAGTACTTC. Variable domain in full (rest from reference TRBV15 and TRBJ2-7): DAMVIQNPRYQVTQFGKPVTLSCSQTLNHNVMYWYQQKSSQAPKLLFHYYDKDFNNEADTPDNFQSRRPNTSFCFLDIRSPGLGDTAMYLCATSRGGGLSYEQYFGPGTRLTVT.

This chain connects TRBV5-8 to TRBJ1-1; D unclear. The CDR3 length is 16 residues. CDR1 SGHTS and CDR2 YDEGEE come from the germline V gene. V was cut by 2 bases and J by 0 bases, with 14 bases left in between. The CDR3 region has the DNA TGTGCCAGCAGCTTCGGACGGTCCGGTTTGAACACTGAAGCTTTCTTT. This sequence encodes CASSFGRSGLNTEAFF.

The chain joins TRBV11-2 to TRBJ2-3; 13 bases are a match to TRBD2. CDR3 size: 18 residues. The V and J ends lost 5 bases and 2 bases, in that order; junction bases with no gene match: 10. The germline V gene encodes CDR1 SGHAT and CDR2 FQNNGV. The CDR3 nucleotides are TGTGCCAGCAGCCACGGACTAGCGGGAGTACGACACACAGATACGCAGTATTTT. Encoded protein: CASSHGLAGVRHTDTQYF.

The chain joins TRBV5-6 to TRBJ1-2, with D tentatively TRBD1 (5 bases). Germline CDR1 SGHDT, CDR2 YYEEEE. This CDR3 contains 14 residues. V shed 0 bases and J shed 3 bases, with 9 bases lying between them. The CDR3 coding sequence is TGTGCCAGCAGCTTGGATGCCAGGGACTATGGCTACACCTTC. Protein sequence: CASSLDARDYGYTF.

The CDR3: CARSLVLISTDTQYF. CDR3 nucleotide sequence: TGTGCCAGAAGCTTGGTACTGATCAGCACAGATACGCAGTATTTT. V and J are TRBV5-3 and TRBJ2-3; D not certain. TRBV5-3 is known as an ORF, though its function is uncertain. There are 15 residues in the CDR3. Trimming removed 0 bases from V and 0 bases from J, with 8 bases in between.

The chain couples TRBV7-2 to TRBJ2-3, with D uncertain. The length of the CDR3 is 13 residues. The V and J ends lost 4 bases and 2 bases respectively, with 7 bases between them. Germline CDR1 SGHTA, CDR2 FQGNSA. CDR3 DNA sequence: TGTGCCAGCAGCTCCCCGATCACAGATACGCAGTATTTT. As protein: CASSSPITDTQYF. Full variable domain (rest looked up from reference TRBV7-2 and TRBJ2-3): GAGVSQSPSNKVTEKGKDVELRCDPISGHTALYWYRQSLGQGLEFLIYFQGNSAPDKSGLPSDRFSAERTGGSVSTLTIQRTQQEDSAVYLCASSSPITDTQYFGPGTRLTVL.

The V call is TRBV30, the J call TRBJ1-2; D is possibly TRBD1 (6 bases). Trimming left V 0 bases short and J 7 bases short, with 18 bases between. Germline V gene data show CDR1 as GTSNPN and CDR2 as SVGIG (reference sequence). The CDR3 totals 15 residues. CDR3 residues: CAWSVQVGGASGYTF. In DNA, the CDR3 is TGTGCCTGGAGTGTACAGGTCGGGGGGGCGAGTGGCTACACCTTC. The full variable domain, rest sourced from reference TRBV30 and TRBJ1-2, is SQTIHQWPATLVQPVGSPLSLECTVEGTSNPNLYWYRQAAGRGLQLLFYSVGIGQISSEVPQNLSASRPQDRQFILSSKKLLLSDSGFYLCAWSVQVGGASGYTFGSGTRLTVV.

Comments on this clone: Other nucleotide sequences from this sample produce the same CDR3. The rearrangement uses TRBV5-1 and TRBJ2-1, with no clear D. Trimming took 2 bases from V and 0 from J, leaving 9 bases between them. The CDR3 spans 15 residues. Germline loops: CDR1 SGHRS, CDR2 YFSETQ. The CDR3 nucleotides are TGCGCCAGCAGCTTAGACCATAGCTCCTACAATGAGCAGTTCTTC. Protein sequence: CASSLDHSSYNEQFF.

This clone was counted only a few times. The gene calls are TRBV18 and TRBJ2-2; the D call may be TRBD1 or TRBD2 (5 bases each). The CDR3 runs to 13 residues. V was pared by 2 bases and J by 6 bases, with 7 bases between. Per the germline V gene, CDR1 is KGHSH and CDR2 is LQKENI. CDR3 region: CASSPVGPGELFF. In DNA form, the CDR3 reads TGTGCCAGCTCACCAGTGGGACCCGGGGAGCTGTTTTTT.

The gene calls are TRBV30 and TRBJ2-3, with 7 bases matching TRBD2. The V gene end was trimmed by 8 bases and the J gene end by 1 base; junction bases not matched to a gene: 12. The CDR3 runs to 15 residues. Germline V lookup: CDR1 GTSNPN, CDR2 SVGIG (reference sequence). The CDR3 loop reads CAGSGIRLGTDTQYF. CDR3 in DNA: TGTGCCGGCAGCGGGATCCGTTTAGGCACAGATACGCAGTATTTT.

Only a few counts were recorded for this clone. This CDR3 is CATSDGTGGIVNEQFF. CDR3 DNA sequence: TGTGCCACCAGTGATGGGACAGGGGGAATAGTAAATGAGCAGTTCTTC. The chain has TRBV24-1 and TRBJ2-1, with 11 bases aligning to TRBD1. V shed 3 bases and J 7 bases; nucleotides not matched to a gene: 7. Germline CDR1 KGHDR, CDR2 SFDVKD. The CDR3 totals 16 residues.

The chain recombines TRBV6-6 with TRBJ1-5; D not resolved. The CDR3 loop spans 13 amino acids. V shed 5 bases and J shed 8 bases, with 13 bases lying between them. Germline V CDR1 and CDR2: MNHNY, SVGAGI (reference sequence). The CDR3 nucleotides read TGTGCCAGCAGTGTTAATAGCGGGGAGCCCCAGCATTTT. It yields the protein CASSVNSGEPQHF.

The CDR3 DNA sequence: TGTGCCAGCAGAAGTTACGTTACGGGTTCGTACGAGCAGTACTTC. Protein: CASRSYVTGSYEQYF. V gene TRBV6-5 combines with J gene TRBJ2-7, with D unresolved. Trimming pared 6 bases from V and 4 bases from J, leaving 19 bases between. CDR1 MNHEY and CDR2 SVGAGI come from the germline V gene. The CDR3 sequence is 15 residues long.

The V call is TRBV19, the J call TRBJ1-5; 7 bases fit TRBD1. CDR3 length: 16 residues. Trimming at V came to 4 bases and at J to 0 bases, leaving 6 bases not matched to a gene. Germline values: CDR1 LNHDA, CDR2 SQIVND (reference sequence). The CDR3 DNA follows: TGTGCCAGTAGTACCCGACAGGGCACTAGCAATCAGCCCCAGCATTTT. Its translation: CASSTRQGTSNQPQHF. Based on the CDR3 plus reference TRBV19 and TRBJ1-5, the full variable domain is DGGITQSPKYLFRKEGQNVTLSCEQNLNHDAMYWYRQDPGQGLRLIYYSQIVNDFQKGDIAEGYSVSREKKESFPLTVTSAQKNPTAFYLCASSTRQGTSNQPQHFGDGTRLSIL.

This chain's CDR3 is CAWGRQGMRTGELFF. In DNA, the CDR3 is TGTGCCTGGGGGCGACAGGGGATGAGAACCGGGGAGCTGTTTTTT. The V and J genes are TRBV30 and TRBJ2-2; TRBD1 agrees at 8 bases. CDR3 length: 15 amino acids. Per germline, CDR1 GTSNPN and CDR2 SVGIG (reference sequence). The ends lost 5 bases at V and 5 bases at J; junction bases unmatched: 10.

DNA for the CDR3: TGTGCTAGTGGTTTGTCCAGGGTTGGGAACACTGAAGCTTTCTTT. This codes for CASGLSRVGNTEAFF. The V and J genes are TRBV12-5 and TRBJ1-1; tentative D call: TRBD1 (5 bases). Trimming cost V 2 bases and J 1 base, with 11 bases left between them. CDR1 is LGHNT, CDR2 FRNRAP, per germline. The CDR3 spans 15 residues.

The chain recombines TRBV12-3 or TRBV12-4 with TRBJ2-7; D gene ambiguous. V dropped 1 base and J dropped 1 base, with 5 bases sitting between them. The CDR3 spans 13 residues. CDR3 loop: CASSLEISYEQYF. DNA of the CDR3: TGTGCCAGCAGTTTAGAGATTTCCTACGAGCAGTACTTC.

CDR3 DNA: TGTGCCAGCAGTTACTCAGGGGGAGTTTATGGCTACACCTTC. It specifies CASSYSGGVYGYTF. The chain uses TRBV6-5 and TRBJ1-2, with D perhaps TRBD1 (6 bases). The V gene's germline CDR1 is MNHEY and CDR2 SVGAGI. The CDR3 is 14 amino acids. Trimming cost V 0 bases and J 5 bases, with 10 bases left between them.

This chain joins TRBV7-6 and TRBJ2-1, with 15 positions matching TRBD2. CDR1 SGHVS and CDR2 FNYEAQ come from the germline V gene. The V and J ends lost 5 bases and 10 bases, in that order; junction bases with no gene match: 6. The length of the CDR3 is 15 residues. CDR3 nucleotide sequence: TGTGCCAGCAGCCCGGGACTAGCGGGGGGTCAGGAGCAGTTCTTC. Translation gives CASSPGLAGGQEQFF.

The chain recombines TRBV5-6 with TRBJ2-5, with 7 bases aligning to TRBD1. Per the germline V gene, CDR1 is SGHDT and CDR2 is YYEEEE. The CDR3 is made up of 13 amino acids. V lost 6 bases, J lost 5 bases, and 7 bases stayed unmatched. The CDR3 DNA follows: TGTGCCAGCACCGAAGACAGGGCGGAGACCCAGTACTTC. Translated, it gives CASTEDRAETQYF.

The chain employs TRBV14 and TRBJ2-1, with a possible D match to TRBD2 (7 bases). Germline V gene lookup returns CDR1 SGHDN and CDR2 FVKESK. The CDR3 length is 17 residues. Trimming stripped 4 bases from V and 3 bases from J, with 19 bases between. Here the CDR3 DNA reads TGTGCCAGCAGCCGCTCCCGAGGGGGGAGGGGCTACAATGAGCAGTTCTTC. Translating gives CASSRSRGGRGYNEQFF.

The chain is built from TRBV12-3 or TRBV12-4 and TRBJ1-6; tentatively, D is TRBD1 (5 bases). The CDR3 has 12 residues. Trimming took 6 bases from V and 6 from J, leaving 6 bases between them. CDR3 sequence: CASRGPNSPLHF. CDR3 nucleotide sequence: TGTGCCAGCAGGGGGCCTAATTCACCCCTCCACTTT.

The chain links TRBV19 to TRBJ1-4; 8 bases agree with TRBD1. CDR3 size: 13 residues. With V trimmed by 6 bases and J by 8 bases, 5 bases remained unmatched. Germline V gives CDR1 LNHDA, CDR2 SQIVND (reference sequence). CDR3 protein: CASRAGGREKLFF. The CDR3 coding sequence is TGTGCCAGTAGGGCAGGGGGCAGAGAAAAACTGTTTTTT.

The rearrangement joins TRBV13 to TRBJ1-2; TRBD1 aligns across 9 bases. This CDR3 has 14 amino acids. J lost 7 bases, V lost 4 bases, and 7 bases had no gene match. Germline lookup yields CDR1 PRHDT and CDR2 FYEKMQ (reference sequence). CDR3 nucleotides: TGTGCCAGCAGCTCCCGGACAGGGGATGGTGGCTACACCTTC. Its translation: CASSSRTGDGGYTF.